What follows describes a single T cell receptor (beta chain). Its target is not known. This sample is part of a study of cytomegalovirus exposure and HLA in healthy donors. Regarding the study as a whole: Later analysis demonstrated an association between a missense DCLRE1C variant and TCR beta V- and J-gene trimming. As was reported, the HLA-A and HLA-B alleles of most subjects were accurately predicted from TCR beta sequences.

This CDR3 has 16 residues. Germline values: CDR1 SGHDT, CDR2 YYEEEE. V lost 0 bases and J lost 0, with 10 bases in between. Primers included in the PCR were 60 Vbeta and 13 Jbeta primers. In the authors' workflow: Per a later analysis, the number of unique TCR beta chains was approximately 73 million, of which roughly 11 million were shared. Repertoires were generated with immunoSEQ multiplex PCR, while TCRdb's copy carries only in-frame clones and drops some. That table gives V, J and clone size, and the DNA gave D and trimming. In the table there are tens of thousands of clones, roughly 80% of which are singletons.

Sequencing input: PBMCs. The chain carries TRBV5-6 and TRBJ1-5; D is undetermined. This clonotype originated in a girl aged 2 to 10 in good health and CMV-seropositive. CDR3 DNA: TGTGCCAGCAGCTTGGGGCGGATGGATAGCAATCAGCCCCAGCATTTT. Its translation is CASSLGRMDSNQPQHF. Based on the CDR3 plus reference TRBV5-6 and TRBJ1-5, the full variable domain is DAGVTQSPTHLIKTRGQQVTLRCSPKSGHDTVSWYQQALGQGPQFIFQYYEEEERQRGNFPDRFSGHQFPNYSSELNVNALLLGDSALYLCASSLGRMDSNQPQHFGDGTRLSIL.